Reported below is one TCR beta chain. The repertoire was sequenced with immunoSEQ multiplex PCR; TCRdb's copy has only in-frame clones and lacks some. The repertoire holds under 95,000 clones, with 95% as singletons. This record comes from a study of technical replicates of blood from a few donors. V shed 5 bases and J shed 8 bases, with 19 bases lying between them. This CDR3 region has 14 residues. The germline gives CDR1 SGHRS, CDR2 YFSETQ. The sequenced material came from T cells isolated from PBMCs. This TCR was recovered from a human donor in good health. The chain carries TRBV5-1 and TRBJ1-2; tentatively, D is TRBD1 (5 bases). The CDR3 DNA reads TGCGCCAGCAGGCCTACGGGAGCGGGACGGGGCTACACCTTC. Translated, it gives CASRPTGAGRGYTF.